This is a list of T cell receptor beta chains from one sample in a study of blood T cell repertoires in COVID-19. The method was immunoSEQ multiplex PCR; TCRdb's version includes in-frame clones alone and lacks a portion of them. The sample shows hundreds of thousands of clones, approximately 82% of them seen only once. The sequenced material came from peripheral blood. Every receptor here comes from an older man with acute or convalescent COVID-19. CDR3s include the opening cysteine and the closing phenylalanine or tryptophan. The D gene is left open where the match is weak. Clone size is given for some rows only: seen once, a few or many times, or a class if the clone is expanded.

>16|TRBJ2-2|-|TRBD1|TRBV5-6
CASSSPGTANTGELFF
TGTGCCAGCAGCTCTCCCGGGACAGCGAACACCGGGGAGCTGTTTTTT
>15|TRBJ2-5|-|TRBD1|TRBV10-3
CAISIAGQEQETQYF
TGTGCCATCAGTATAGCAGGACAGGAGCAAGAGACCCAGTACTTC
>16|TRBJ2-2|-|-|TRBV15
CATSVRGTTNTGELFF
TGTGCCACCAGCGTCAGGGGAACTACGAACACCGGGGAGCTGTTTTTT
>13|TRBJ1-5|-|-|TRBV2
CASTREVNQPQHF
TGTGCCAGCACCCGGGAAGTCAATCAGCCCCAGCATTTT
>17|TRBJ2-1|few|TRBD2|TRBV2
CASSEDWGGSAYNEQFF
TGTGCCAGCAGTGAGGATTGGGGCGGGAGCGCCTACAATGAGCAGTTCTTC
>14|TRBJ2-5|-|-|TRBV3-1/TRBV3-2
CASSQVLPPETQYF
TGTGCCAGCAGCCAAGTTCTCCCCCCGGAGACCCAGTACTTC
>14|TRBJ1-5|-|-|TRBV28
CASSQTGFNQPQHF
TGTGCCAGCAGTCAAACAGGATTCAATCAGCCCCAGCATTTT
>13|TRBJ2-5|-|-|TRBV6-2/TRBV6-3
CASSRTGQETQYF
TGTGCCAGCAGCCGCACCGGGCAAGAGACCCAGTACTTC
>15|TRBJ1-1|-|-|TRBV6-5
CASSPGGGMNTEAFF
TGTGCCAGCAGTCCCGGGGGGGGTATGAACACTGAAGCTTTCTTT
>16|TRBJ2-4|-|TRBD2|TRBV3-1/TRBV3-2
CASSHHGGGAKNIQYF
TGTGCCAGCAGCCATCACGGGGGGGGAGCCAAAAACATTCAGTACTTC
>13|TRBJ2-5|-|-|TRBV29-1
CSGLVDGQETQYF
TGCAGCGGCCTAGTCGACGGGCAAGAGACCCAGTACTTC
>14|TRBJ1-6|-|-|TRBV7-2
CASSLTGGVSPLHF
TGTGCCAGCAGCCTCACCGGGGGGGTATCACCCCTCCACTTT
>17|TRBJ2-1|-|TRBD2|TRBV7-3
CASSQFPGLAGSDEQFF
TGTGCCAGCAGCCAATTCCCAGGGCTAGCGGGAAGTGATGAGCAGTTCTTC
>15|TRBJ1-2|-|TRBD1|TRBV4-1
CASSQGQGGPYGYTF
TGCGCCAGCAGCCAAGGACAGGGTGGTCCCTATGGCTACACCTTC
>12|TRBJ2-7|-|-|TRBV6-5
CASSGQRYEQYF
TGTGCCAGCAGCGGACAGCGGTACGAGCAGTACTTC
>13|TRBJ1-2|once|-|TRBV19
CASRTGTLYGYTF
TGTGCCAGTAGGACCGGGACACTTTATGGCTACACCTTC
>14|TRBJ2-7|-|-|TRBV11-2
CASSFFGSSYEQYF
TGTGCCAGCAGCTTCTTTGGCAGCTCCTACGAGCAGTACTTC
>15|TRBJ2-3|few|-|TRBV5-5
CASSLLQGGTDTQYF
TGTGCCAGCAGCTTGTTACAGGGTGGCACAGATACGCAGTATTTT
>15|TRBJ2-1|-|-|TRBV19
CASKPNMGAGNEQFF
TGTGCCAGCAAACCCAATATGGGCGCAGGCAATGAGCAGTTCTTC
>15|TRBJ2-3|-|-|TRBV10-3
CAISGGLTSTDTQYF
TGTGCCATCAGTGGGGGCCTTACAAGCACAGATACGCAGTATTTT
>18|TRBJ2-1|-|TRBD1|TRBV5-4
CASSLKKPGQRSYNEQFF
TGTGCCAGCAGCTTGAAAAAACCGGGACAGCGCTCCTACAATGAGCAGTTCTTC
>13|TRBJ2-5|-|-|TRBV12-3/TRBV12-4
CASNPFPGETQYF
TGTGCCAGCAATCCCTTTCCCGGAGAGACCCAGTACTTC
>15|TRBJ2-3|-|-|TRBV19
CASSISGPSTDTQYF
TGTGCCAGTAGTATCAGCGGGCCTAGCACAGATACGCAGTATTTT
>14|TRBJ2-1|-|TRBD2|TRBV30
CAWSIAGGGNEQFF
TGTGCCTGGAGTATAGCGGGAGGGGGCAATGAGCAGTTCTTC
>16|TRBJ2-2|-|TRBD2|TRBV5-1
CASSLSGGPNTGELFF
TGCGCCAGCAGCTTGTCGGGGGGGCCGAACACCGGGGAGCTGTTTTTT
>16|TRBJ2-3|-|TRBD1|TRBV6-5
CASSYGQGLGTDTQYF
TGTGCCAGCAGTTACGGACAGGGTTTGGGCACAGATACGCAGTATTTT
>13|TRBJ1-5|-|TRBD1|TRBV10-2
CASTEQGEQPQHF
TGCGCCAGCACCGAACAGGGGGAACAGCCCCAGCATTTT
>15|TRBJ1-2|few|TRBD1|TRBV27
CASRLGQGAYYGYTF
TGTGCCAGCAGATTGGGACAGGGCGCGTACTATGGCTACACCTTC
>11|TRBJ1-2|-|-|TRBV20-1
CSSRGLGGYTF
TGCAGTTCACGGGGTCTGGGTGGCTACACCTTC
>14|TRBJ2-7|-|TRBD2|TRBV7-2
CASSLGAGDYEQYF
TGTGCCAGCAGCTTAGGAGCGGGGGACTACGAGCAGTACTTC
>11|TRBJ2-7|-|-|TRBV7-9
CASSAIDEQYF
TGTGCCAGCAGCGCCATAGACGAGCAGTACTTC
>13|TRBJ2-7|-|TRBD1|TRBV7-9
CASSPTGVHEQYF
TGTGCCAGCAGCCCGACAGGGGTTCACGAGCAGTACTTC
>11|TRBJ2-7|-|-|TRBV24-1
CATSGDGEQYF
TGTGCCACCAGTGGAGATGGCGAGCAGTACTTC
>15|TRBJ2-7|-|-|TRBV5-1
CASSSEGGIPHEQYF
TGCGCCAGCAGCTCGGAGGGCGGGATACCCCACGAGCAGTACTTC
>16|TRBJ2-7|-|-|TRBV30
CAWSVSFVTSQNEQYF
TGTGCCTGGAGTGTTTCCTTTGTGACTAGTCAAAACGAGCAGTACTTC
>13|TRBJ1-1|-|-|TRBV7-9
CASSLSMNTEAFF
TGTGCCAGCAGCTTAAGCATGAACACTGAAGCTTTCTTT
>15|TRBJ2-7|-|TRBD1|TRBV4-1
CASSQGVAGGNEQYF
TGCGCCAGCAGCCAAGGGGTGGCAGGGGGAAACGAGCAGTACTTC
>18|TRBJ2-2|-|TRBD2|TRBV7-9
CASSLLAGGTGNTGELFF
TGTGCCAGCAGCTTACTTGCGGGGGGAACGGGGAACACCGGGGAGCTGTTTTTT
>14|TRBJ2-2|few|TRBD1|TRBV24-1
CATRGQGDTGELFF
TGTGCCACCAGGGGCCAGGGGGACACCGGGGAGCTGTTTTTT
>15|TRBJ2-1|-|TRBD2|TRBV6-4
CASSQTSGSWDEQFF
TGTGCCAGCAGCCAGACTAGCGGGAGCTGGGATGAGCAGTTCTTC
>13|TRBJ2-2|once|-|TRBV28
CASSLTDTGELFF
TGTGCCAGCAGTCTTACGGACACCGGGGAGCTGTTTTTT